The rows below give T cell receptor beta chains drawn from one sample of a study of blood T cell repertoires in COVID-19. Assay used: immunoSEQ multiplex PCR; TCRdb lists only in-frame clones, some missing. Among some 93,000 clones listed, 75% to 85% were seen once. Sequenced input: peripheral blood. Receptors were obtained from a human donor in a cohort sampled during active COVID-19. CDR3s include the opening cysteine and the closing phenylalanine or tryptophan. A D gene is named only where the DNA matches it firmly. Clone size is given for some rows only: seen once, a few or many times, or a class if the clone is expanded.

size,D,J,V,DNA,CDR3
-,TRBD1,TRBJ1-1,TRBV9,TGTGCCAGCAGCGTAAGCAGGGGGCTTAGGGGAGACACTGAAGCTTTCTTT,CASSVSRGLRGDTEAFF
-,-,TRBJ2-2,TRBV24-1,TGTGCCACCAGTGATTGGCAGGGGGGCCGAGGGACCGGGGAGCTGTTTTTT,CATSDWQGGRGTGELFF
-,TRBD2,TRBJ2-1,TRBV11-2,TGTGCCAGCAGCAAAGGACTAGCGGACAATGAGCAGTTCTTC,CASSKGLADNEQFF
-,-,TRBJ2-5,TRBV18,TGTGCCAGCTCACCTCAGGGCTCGCGAGAGACCCAGTACTTC,CASSPQGSRETQYF
-,-,TRBJ1-1,TRBV10-3,TGTGCCACGCGGCGCGGTAGCACTGAAGCTTTCTTT,CATRRGSTEAFF
few,-,TRBJ2-5,TRBV5-1,TGCGCCAGCAGCTTGACTAGATTAGGAGAGACCCAGTACTTC,CASSLTRLGETQYF
-,-,TRBJ2-7,TRBV6-5,TGTGCCAGCACCCCCTTGGGGGGACGCACCTACGAGCAGTACTTC,CASTPLGGRTYEQYF
-,-,TRBJ1-4,TRBV5-6,TGTGCCAGCAGCCCCCTGGCCAGTCGAAAACTGTTTTTT,CASSPLASRKLFF
-,-,TRBJ1-1,TRBV2,TGTGCCAGCAGTGATCGAGGATCAGCTTTCTTT,CASSDRGSAFF
few,TRBD2,TRBJ2-3,TRBV29-1,TGCAGCGTTATCCTAGCGGGAGAAGATACGCAGTATTTT,CSVILAGEDTQYF
-,TRBD2,TRBJ2-3,TRBV19,TGTGCCAGTAGTACACCGGGACTAGCGGCTAGCACAGATACGCAGTATTTT,CASSTPGLAASTDTQYF
few,TRBD1,TRBJ1-3,TRBV2,TGTGCCAGCAGCGCCCGGGACAGGGGAAATATTGAATCTGGAAACACCATATATTTT,CASSARDRGNIESGNTIYF
-,-,TRBJ2-3,TRBV9,TGTGCCAGCAGCGTAGATCTCACAGATACGCAGTATTTT,CASSVDLTDTQYF
-,-,TRBJ1-1,TRBV28,TGTGCCAGCAGTTTATGGACCACCCGGGGGAACACTGAAGCTTTCTTT,CASSLWTTRGNTEAFF
once,-,TRBJ2-1,TRBV28,TGTGCCAGCAGTCCGGCTAGATCAAATGAGCAGTTCTTC,CASSPARSNEQFF